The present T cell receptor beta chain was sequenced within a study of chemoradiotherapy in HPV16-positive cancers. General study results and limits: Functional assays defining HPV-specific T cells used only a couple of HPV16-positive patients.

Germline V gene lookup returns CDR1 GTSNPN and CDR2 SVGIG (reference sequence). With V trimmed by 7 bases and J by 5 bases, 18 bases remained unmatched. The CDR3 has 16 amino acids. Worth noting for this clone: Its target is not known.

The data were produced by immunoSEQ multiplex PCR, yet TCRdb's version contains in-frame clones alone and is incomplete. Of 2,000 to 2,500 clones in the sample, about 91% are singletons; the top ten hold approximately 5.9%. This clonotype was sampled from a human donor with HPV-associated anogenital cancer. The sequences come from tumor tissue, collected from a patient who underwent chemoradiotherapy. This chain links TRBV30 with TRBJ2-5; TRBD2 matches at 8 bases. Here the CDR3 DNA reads TGTGCCTCTACCTCTCTAGCGGGTGGAAAACGGGAGACCCAGTACTTC. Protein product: CASTSLAGGKRETQYF. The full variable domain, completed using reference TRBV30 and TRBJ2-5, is SQTIHQWPATLVQPVGSPLSLECTVEGTSNPNLYWYRQAAGRGLQLLFYSVGIGQISSEVPQNLSASRPQDRQFILSSKKLLLSDSGFYLCASTSLAGGKRETQYFGPGTRLLVL.